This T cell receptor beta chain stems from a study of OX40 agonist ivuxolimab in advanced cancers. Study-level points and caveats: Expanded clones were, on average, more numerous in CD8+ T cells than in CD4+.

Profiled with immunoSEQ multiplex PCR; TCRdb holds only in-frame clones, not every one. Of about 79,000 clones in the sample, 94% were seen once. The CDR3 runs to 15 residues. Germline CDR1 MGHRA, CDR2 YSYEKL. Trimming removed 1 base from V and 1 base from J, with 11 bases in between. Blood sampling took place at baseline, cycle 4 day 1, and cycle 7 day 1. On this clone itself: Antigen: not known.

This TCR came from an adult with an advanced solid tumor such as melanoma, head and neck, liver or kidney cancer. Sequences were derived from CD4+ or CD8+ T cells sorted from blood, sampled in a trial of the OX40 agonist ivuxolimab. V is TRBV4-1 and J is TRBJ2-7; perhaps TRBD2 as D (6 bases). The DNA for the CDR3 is TGCGCCAGCAGCCAAGTATCGGGGGAATCCTACGAGCAGTACTTC. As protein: CASSQVSGESYEQYF.